This passage covers 23 T cell receptor beta chains from one sample sequenced in a study of blood T cell repertoires in COVID-19. Clones were sequenced by immunoSEQ multiplex PCR, and TCRdb holds only the in-frame ones, with some missing. The data show roughly 260,000 clones, around four fifths seen once. Specimen: PBMCs or T cells enriched from blood (not recorded which). The receptors come from a woman in her forties who had been exposed to COVID-19.

Written as DNA, the CDR3 is TGTGCCAGCAATCCCCCCAGCGGGGGGGCGAGGAAGACCCAGTACTTC. It is translated as CASNPPSGGARKTQYF. J is TRBJ2-5 and V is TRBV2, with 10 bases lining up with TRBD2. V lost 7 bases and J lost 6; bases outside the gene matches: 14. The CDR3 totals 16 residues. Germline CDR1 is SNHLY and CDR2 is FYNNEI.

On this clone itself: The sample has other DNA sequences that encode this CDR3 too. CDR3 bases: TGTGCCAGCAGTTCCTTAGCGGGGGGTTACAATGAGCAGTTCTTC. Translated: CASSSLAGGYNEQFF. This chain uses TRBV27 with TRBJ2-1; TRBD2 matches 10 bases. CDR1 is MNHEY and CDR2 is SMNVEV in the germline V gene (reference sequence). The CDR3 extends over 15 amino acids. V gave up 4 bases and J gave up 4 bases; unmatched junction bases: 4.

The rearrangement joins TRBV9 to TRBJ1-3, with 11 bases identical to TRBD1. Looked up from germline, CDR1 is SGDLS and CDR2 is YYNGEE. The CDR3 has 19 residues. V lost 0 bases, J lost 1 base, and 9 bases stayed unmatched. CDR3 DNA: TGTGCCAGCAGCGTAGGATCGGACAGGGGGCCCCAATCTGGAAACACCATATATTTT. The encoded protein is CASSVGSDRGPQSGNTIYF.

The chain has TRBV5-1 and TRBJ2-7, with D maybe TRBD2 (5 bases). CDR1 is SGHRS, CDR2 YFSETQ, per germline. This CDR3 is built from 14 residues. V dropped 1 base and J dropped 7 bases, with 15 bases sitting between them. In nucleotides, the CDR3 is TGCGCCAGCAGCTTGTATCAGAGGACGGGGGAGCAGTACTTC. Its protein product is CASSLYQRTGEQYF.

V is TRBV7-2 and J is TRBJ1-1; D is undetermined. Germline V lookup: CDR1 SGHTA, CDR2 FQGNSA. Trimming removed 0 bases from V and 8 bases from J, with 10 bases in between. This CDR3 has 13 amino acids. CDR3 coding DNA: TGTGCCAGCAGCTTAGCTATCCACAGAGAAGCTTTCTTT. Protein product: CASSLAIHREAFF. Together with reference TRBV7-2 and TRBJ1-1, the CDR3 gives the full variable domain: GAGVSQSPSNKVTEKGKDVELRCDPISGHTALYWYRQSLGQGLEFLIYFQGNSAPDKSGLPSDRFSAERTGGSVSTLTIQRTQQEDSAVYLCASSLAIHREAFFGQGTRLTVV.

In nucleotides, the CDR3 is TGTGCCAGCAGAGGTGGACAGGACATCACCGGGGAGCTGTTTTTT. Translated, it gives CASRGGQDITGELFF. This chain uses TRBV2 with TRBJ2-2, with TRBD1 identical over 7 bases. V shed 6 bases, J shed 4 bases, and the junction held 8 bases outside the gene matches. Germline V gene lookup returns CDR1 SNHLY and CDR2 FYNNEI. This CDR3 contains 15 residues.

The V and J genes are TRBV19 and TRBJ2-7; 8 bases are shared with TRBD2. This CDR3 region has 15 residues. Germline V CDR1 and CDR2: LNHDA, SQIVND (reference sequence). The ends lost 5 bases at V and 11 bases at J; junction bases unmatched: 17. The CDR3 reads CASSRYVGEAGAKYF. CDR3 DNA sequence: TGTGCCAGTAGTCGATACGTAGGGGAAGCGGGGGCCAAGTACTTC.

This chain joins TRBV21-1 and TRBJ2-3; TRBD2 was called by the table and not checked on the DNA. TRBV21-1 is a pseudogene segment. The CDR3 consists of 14 residues. The CDR3 reads CASRGSRRTDTQYF. DNA for the CDR3: TGTGCCAGCAGGGGGTCTCGGAGGACAGATACGCAGTATTTT.

This rearrangement joins TRBV2 to TRBJ1-2; 12 bases align to TRBD1. Germline V CDR1 and CDR2: SNHLY, FYNNEI. The CDR3 is 14 amino acids. With 6 bases clipped from V and 6 bases from J, the junction kept 5 bases outside the gene matches. The CDR3 DNA follows: TGTGCCAGCAGGGGACAGGGGGCGACGGATGGCTACACCTTC. Amino acid sequence: CASRGQGATDGYTF.

V gene TRBV2 combines with J gene TRBJ1-2; no clear D gene. Trimming took 5 bases from V and 3 from J, leaving 7 bases between them. The CDR3 contains 12 residues. Germline V CDR1 and CDR2: SNHLY, FYNNEI. The CDR3 protein is CASSWADYGYTF. In nucleotides, the CDR3 is TGTGCCAGCAGTTGGGCCGACTATGGCTACACCTTC.

The chain joins TRBV11-2 to TRBJ1-5; 7 positions agree with TRBD1. The germline V gene has CDR1 SGHAT and CDR2 FQNNGV. The length of the CDR3 is 16 residues. V shed 1 base and J 3 bases; nucleotides not matched to a gene: 6. CDR3 in DNA: TGTGCCAGCAGCTTAGGCCCAGGGGGGATCAATCAGCCCCAGCATTTT. Translated, it gives CASSLGPGGINQPQHF.

V is TRBV28 and J is TRBJ1-2, with D possibly being TRBD1 (6 bases). V gave up 6 bases and J gave up 3 bases, with 14 bases separating them. The CDR3 is 14 amino acids. Germline CDR1 reads MDHEN; CDR2 reads SYDVKM. The CDR3 nucleotides are TGTGCCAGCAGACAGGCAGGGGCCGACTATGGCTACACCTTC. It yields the protein CASRQAGADYGYTF.

This rearrangement joins TRBV11-3 to TRBJ1-2; D may be TRBD1 (5 bases). CDR1 and CDR2 from the germline V gene are SGHNT and YENEEA. The V gene lost 3 bases and the J gene lost 6 bases, with 11 bases spanning the gap. The CDR3 length is 13 residues. CDR3 DNA: TGTGCCAGCAGCTTTATTGGGGGGGATGGCTACACCTTC. Residues: CASSFIGGDGYTF.

The chain carries TRBV2 and TRBJ1-4; D unclear. The CDR3 runs 16 residues. In germline, CDR1 is SNHLY, CDR2 FYNNEI. The V end lost 6 bases, the J end lost 4 bases, and 18 bases lay between the germline ends. The CDR3 region is CASSWEGPQNNEKLFF. The CDR3 region has the DNA TGTGCCAGCAGCTGGGAGGGTCCCCAGAATAATGAAAAACTGTTTTTT.

The V call is TRBV7-9, the J call TRBJ1-3; TRBD1 agrees at 9 bases. Per the germline V gene, CDR1 is SEHNR and CDR2 is FQNEAQ (reference sequence). The V and J ends lost 5 bases and 2 bases, in that order; junction bases with no gene match: 7. This CDR3 region has 16 residues. The CDR3 protein is CASSPPGQGAGNTIYF. DNA of the CDR3: TGTGCCAGCAGCCCCCCGGGACAGGGTGCTGGAAACACCATATATTTT. Full variable domain (missing parts from reference TRBV7-9 and TRBJ1-3): DTGVSQNPRHKITKRGQNVTFRCDPISEHNRLYWYRQTLGQGPEFLTYFQNEAQLEKSRLLSDRFSAERPKGSFSTLEIQRTEQGDSAMYLCASSPPGQGAGNTIYFGEGSWLTVV.

The chain combines TRBV6-2 or TRBV6-3 with TRBJ1-2; 7 bases match TRBD1. The CDR3 is 14 amino acids. Germline trimming cut 0 bases from V and 9 bases from J; bases unmatched to any gene: 7. Germline V CDR1 and CDR2: MNHEY, SVGEGT. Here the CDR3 DNA reads TGTGCCAGCAGTTACTCACACGGACAGGAGAGCTACACCTTC. Translation gives CASSYSHGQESYTF.

As concerns this clone: The same CDR3 also results from other DNA sequences found in this sample. V is TRBV6-5 and J is TRBJ1-2; TRBD1 matches at 7 bases. CDR3 length: 13 residues. The ends lost 8 bases at V and 3 bases at J; junction bases unmatched: 6. CDR1 is MNHEY and CDR2 is SVGAGI in the germline V gene. The CDR3 nucleotides are TGTGCCAGCTCCCAGGGGGTCGACTATGGCTACACCTTC. Its translation is CASSQGVDYGYTF.

The V call is TRBV18, the J call TRBJ1-3, with TRBD1 matching 7 bases. The CDR3 has 15 amino acids. Germline assignment: CDR1 KGHSH and CDR2 LQKENI. V dropped 6 bases and J dropped 3; count of bases not matched to a gene: 8. The CDR3 DNA reads TGTGCCAGCTCGGGGGACAGAGACCTTGGAAACACCATATATTTT. It specifies CASSGDRDLGNTIYF.

The V gene is TRBV19, the J gene TRBJ2-1; 7 bases match TRBD2. CDR1 LNHDA and CDR2 SQIVND come from the germline V gene (reference sequence). Trimming removed 4 bases from V and 8 bases from J; junction bases left unmatched: 8. The CDR3 is 14 residues long. CDR3 amino acids: CASSSGGFIDEQFF. The CDR3 nucleotides are TGTGCCAGTAGTAGCGGGGGATTTATCGATGAGCAGTTCTTC.

The V and J genes are TRBV25-1 and TRBJ1-5; D is perhaps TRBD1 (5 bases). V shed 2 bases and J shed 5 bases, with 10 bases lying between them. CDR1 and CDR2 (germline): MGHDK, SYGVNS. The CDR3 has 14 residues. CDR3 DNA sequence: TGTGCCAGCAGTGAAAGGGGCAGATATCAGCCCCAGCATTTT. Translation gives CASSERGRYQPQHF. Using reference TRBV25-1 and TRBJ1-5 for the parts outside the CDR3, the full variable domain is EADIYQTPRYLVIGTGKKITLECSQTMGHDKMYWYQQDPGMELHLIHYSYGVNSTEKGDLSSESTVSRIRTEHFPLTLESARPSHTSQYLCASSERGRYQPQHFGDGTRLSIL.

V usage is TRBV6-6 and J usage is TRBJ1-4; 8 bases align to TRBD1. The length of the CDR3 is 16 residues. Germline values: CDR1 MNHNY, CDR2 SVGAGI (reference sequence). Trimming removed 6 bases from V and 4 bases from J; junction bases left unmatched: 10. The CDR3 spells CASSRPQGAGNEKLFF. Written as DNA, the CDR3 is TGTGCCAGCAGCAGGCCCCAGGGGGCCGGTAATGAAAAACTGTTTTTT.

In this sample, this clone turned up once. This chain links TRBV29-1 with TRBJ2-7, with a weak D call TRBD2 (5 bases). The CDR3 has 14 amino acids. CDR1 and CDR2 from the germline V gene are SQVTM and ANQGSEA. The V and J ends lost 0 bases and 0 bases respectively, with 9 bases between them. This CDR3 reads CSVEDHGGSYEQYF. DNA of the CDR3: TGCAGCGTTGAAGATCACGGAGGCTCCTACGAGCAGTACTTC.

CDR3 nucleotides: TGCGCCAGCAGCGAGTCGACAGGGTGGAGCTATGGCTATTCACCCCTCCACTTT. It yields the protein CASSESTGWSYGYSPLHF. This chain links TRBV5-1 with TRBJ1-6; 7 positions match TRBD1. Germline V gives CDR1 SGHRS, CDR2 YFSETQ. Germline trimming cut 4 bases from V and 8 bases from J; bases unmatched to any gene: 18. The CDR3 length is 18 residues.